This entry lists 17 T cell receptor beta chains sequenced from one sample in a study of T cells after yellow fever vaccination. MiXCR was run by TCRdb on the 5' RACE reads, yielding one entry per CDR3 protein. The sample holds 120,000 or so distinct CDR3 sequences, almost 9% seen once. The sample consisted of CD8+ T cells sorted from PBMCs, taken on the day of the yellow fever booster vaccination. Every receptor here comes from a man in his late teens or twenties who received the YFV17D yellow fever vaccine.

This sequence joins TRBV6-2 or TRBV6-3 and TRBJ1-2, with 9 bases lining up with TRBD1. The V segment lost 6 bases and the J segment 7 bases; nucleotides outside the gene matches: 15. From germline, CDR1 is MNHEY and CDR2 SVGEGT. The CDR3 covers 16 residues. CDR3 bases: TGTGCCAGCAGGCATGGTTTCGGACAGGGGAATGGTGGCTACACCTTC. This codes for CASRHGFGQGNGGYTF.

This clonotype was observed a handful of times. The genes are TRBV7-9 and TRBJ1-6; D call uncertain. Germline CDR1 reads SEHNR; CDR2 reads FQNEAQ (reference sequence). V was clipped by 5 bases and J by 10 bases, with 15 bases between them. The CDR3 loop spans 14 amino acids. The CDR3 nucleotides read TGTGCCAGCAGCGGCGGGAACACCCGGTCACCCCTCCACTTT. It codes for CASSGGNTRSPLHF.

This clonotype occurred a few times. The rearrangement joins TRBV28 to TRBJ2-5; 7 nucleotides align to TRBD1. Looked up from germline, CDR1 is MDHEN and CDR2 is SYDVKM. With V trimmed by 5 bases and J by 5 bases, 5 bases remained unmatched. CDR3 size: 13 residues. The chain's CDR3 is CASSQQGLETQYF. The CDR3 coding sequence is TGTGCCAGCAGTCAACAGGGGTTGGAGACCCAGTACTTC.

The chain links TRBV7-6 to TRBJ2-7; D ambiguous. Germline V gene sequence: CDR1 SGHVS, CDR2 FNYEAQ. V lost 4 bases and J lost 6, with 10 bases in between. There are 12 residues in the CDR3. The CDR3 DNA sequence: TGTGCCAGCAGCTCCTCCGCCGTCGAGCAGTACTTC. Residues: CASSSSAVEQYF.

This clonotype was seen more than once but under ten times. As DNA, the CDR3 is TGTGCCAGCAGCTCATCCGGGACTAGTTTTATCTATGAGCAGTTCTTC. It translates to CASSSSGTSFIYEQFF. This chain joins TRBV7-9 and TRBJ2-1, with 8 bases aligning to TRBD2. V dropped 4 bases and J dropped 8; count of bases not matched to a gene: 13. The CDR3 covers 16 residues. The germline V gene has CDR1 SEHNR and CDR2 FQNEAQ (reference sequence).

This clonotype was seen more than once but under ten times. The V gene is TRBV7-2, the J gene TRBJ2-4; D ambiguous. Germline V lookup: CDR1 SGHTA, CDR2 FQGNSA. V gave up 5 bases and J gave up 1 base, with 18 bases separating them. The CDR3 contains 17 residues. The CDR3 loop is CASSPSPGSLAKNIQYF. CDR3 sequence (DNA): TGTGCCAGCAGCCCCTCCCCTGGGTCATTGGCCAAAAACATTCAGTACTTC. The variable domain in full, with the rest retrieved from reference TRBV7-2 and TRBJ2-4, is GAGVSQSPSNKVTEKGKDVELRCDPISGHTALYWYRQSLGQGLEFLIYFQGNSAPDKSGLPSDRFSAERTGGSVSTLTIQRTQQEDSAVYLCASSPSPGSLAKNIQYFGAGTRLSVL.

The sample holds many counts of this clonotype. V is TRBV7-2 and J is TRBJ2-1; 7 bases map to TRBD1. The CDR3 has 14 amino acids. The junction had 11 bases not matched to a gene; V was cut back by 6 bases and J by 9 bases. Germline CDR1 and CDR2: SGHTA and FQGNSA. CDR3 nucleotide sequence: TGTGCCAGCAGTAGGGGGCCCCCCAGGGGTGAGCAGTTCTTC. Amino acid sequence: CASSRGPPRGEQFF. Full variable domain (remainder filled in from reference TRBV7-2 and TRBJ2-1): GAGVSQSPSNKVTEKGKDVELRCDPISGHTALYWYRQSLGQGLEFLIYFQGNSAPDKSGLPSDRFSAERTGGSVSTLTIQRTQQEDSAVYLCASSRGPPRGEQFFGPGTRLTVL.

This clonotype appeared many times. The V gene is TRBV7-6, the J gene TRBJ2-7; maybe TRBD2 (5 bases). Looked up from germline, CDR1 is SGHVS and CDR2 is FNYEAQ. The CDR3 totals 12 residues. Trimming removed 3 bases from V and 4 bases from J, with 7 bases in between. CDR3 sequence (DNA): TGTGCCAGCAGCTTCCCGGGGTACGAGCAGTACTTC. Its translation is CASSFPGYEQYF.

The chain links TRBV18 to TRBJ2-7; D might be TRBD2 (5 bases). V lost 3 bases and J lost 4, with 7 bases in between. CDR1 is KGHSH, CDR2 LQKENI, per germline. The CDR3 runs 12 residues. This CDR3 is CASSPRTYEQYF. The DNA of the CDR3 is TGTGCCAGCTCACCCCGGACTTACGAGCAGTACTTC.

This sequence joins TRBV4-3 and TRBJ2-7, with 8 positions matching TRBD2. Trimming removed 4 bases from V and 7 bases from J; junction bases left unmatched: 9. Germline V lookup: CDR1 LGHNA, CDR2 YSLEER. The CDR3 is 14 amino acids. The CDR3 region is CASSPSGGAEEQYF. The CDR3 region has the DNA TGCGCCAGCAGCCCGAGCGGGGGAGCGGAAGAGCAGTACTTC.

V gene TRBV5-7 combines with J gene TRBJ2-1, with D unclear. TRBV5-7 is an ORF for which the function is uncertain. The CDR3 totals 10 residues. V was cut by 4 bases and J by 8 bases, with 4 bases left in between. The CDR3 sequence is CASSPHEQFF. The CDR3 DNA reads as TGTGCCAGCAGCCCCCATGAGCAGTTCTTC.

This clonotype was picked up a small number of times. The chain couples TRBV14 to TRBJ2-5, with 7 bases fitting TRBD2. J was trimmed by 3 bases and V by 4 bases; bases with no gene match: 8. The germline V gene has CDR1 SGHDN and CDR2 FVKESK. The CDR3 has 15 residues. The CDR3 region has the DNA TGTGCCAGCAGCCGGGTCCGGGAGGTAAAAGAGACCCAGTACTTC. Translated: CASSRVREVKETQYF.

This clonotype was counted a few times. The rearrangement uses TRBV6-5 and TRBJ1-2, with TRBD1 as a possible D gene (6 bases). The germline V and J ends were trimmed by 6 bases and 8 bases, with 10 bases remaining between them. CDR3 length: 11 residues. Germline V gene lookup returns CDR1 MNHEY and CDR2 SVGAGI. CDR3 residues: CASRQGKGYTF. Written as DNA, the CDR3 is TGTGCCAGCAGACAGGGTAAAGGCTACACCTTC.

This clonotype was counted only a few times. This chain connects TRBV4-1 to TRBJ2-7; no definite D call. Germline values: CDR1 MGHRA, CDR2 YSYEKL. Trimming pared 2 bases from V and 5 bases from J, leaving 10 bases between. The CDR3 contains 13 residues. The CDR3 protein is CASSQNGYHEQYF. The CDR3 nucleotides read TGCGCCAGCAGCCAAAATGGGTACCACGAGCAGTACTTC.

The rearrangement joins TRBV4-1 to TRBJ1-1; D remains ambiguous. Germline CDR1 is MGHRA and CDR2 is YSYEKL. This CDR3 has 14 residues. The V end was cut by 1 base, the J end by 1 base, with 7 bases between. CDR3 coding DNA: TGCGCCAGCAGCCAAGTAGGAGGGAACACTGAAGCTTTCTTT. This encodes CASSQVGGNTEAFF.

This clonotype was counted only a few times. V is TRBV11-3 and J is TRBJ2-1, with TRBD1 identical over 10 bases. V trimming: 1 base; J trimming: 8 bases; junction bases outside the gene matches: 5. This CDR3 region has 15 residues. Germline CDR1 reads SGHNT; CDR2 reads YENEEA. The CDR3 DNA sequence: TGTGCCAGCAGCTTAGGGGACAGGGGAAGGGATGAGCAGTTCTTC. Translating it yields CASSLGDRGRDEQFF.

This chain uses TRBV7-6 with TRBJ1-4; D is undetermined. Between the trimmed V and J ends, which lost 1 base and 8 bases, there was a span of 5 bases. CDR1 is SGHVS, CDR2 FNYEAQ, per germline. CDR3 length: 12 amino acids. Here the CDR3 reads CASSLVEEKLFF. The CDR3 DNA reads TGTGCCAGCAGCTTAGTCGAGGAAAAACTGTTTTTT.